The clone carrying this T cell receptor beta chain appeared many times. What it binds is not known. This sample is drawn from a study of T cell repertoires in cytomegalovirus infection. Study-level background: Peptides in the study included HLA-C-restricted and HLA-B-restricted CMV epitopes. Public TCR beta signatures were indicative of both CMV infection and a matching HLA type. Study-level findings and limits: Ex vivo, HLA-C-restricted CMV-specific TCR beta clonotypes prevailed over the rest of the response. Totalled public TCR beta family frequency picked out people who carried CMV plus the relevant HLA.

In TCRdb, the reads were re-called with MiXCR into one record per CDR3 protein. Of 110,000 to 150,000 distinct CDR3 sequences listed, 30% to 40% are singletons. The germline V gene has CDR1 LGHNA and CDR2 YNFKEQ. The ends lost 3 bases at V and 0 bases at J; junction bases unmatched: 7. The CDR3 contains 17 residues. V usage is TRBV4-2 and J usage is TRBJ2-3, with 9 positions matching TRBD2. This receptor was obtained from a human donor in good health (CMV status not recorded). Some clones in this sample may be carry-over from other donors' samples. The sequencing used CD8+ T cells from cultured PBMCs, collected from culture after CMV antigen stimulation. CDR3 region: CASSQEAGGLSTDTQYF. CDR3 nucleotides: TGTGCCAGCAGCCAGGAAGCGGGGGGACTTAGCACAGATACGCAGTATTTT.